These 18 T cell receptor beta chains originate from one sample sequenced in a study of T cells in Graves' hyperthyroidism and ophthalmopathy. Using RNA transcripts as the source, TCR beta CDR3 regions were amplified. With the HTBI primer set, the TCR CDR3 went through a first round of RT-PCR. TCRdb reprocessed the multiplex PCR reads via MiXCR and lists one record per CDR3 protein. The sample contains hundreds of thousands of distinct CDR3 sequences, 11% to 15% of which appear only once. The sequenced material came from blood. These receptor sequences come from a woman under 30 with Graves' hyperthyroidism.

This clonotype occurred many times. This chain connects TRBV11-2 to TRBJ1-1; possibly TRBD1 for D (5 bases). Germline values: CDR1 SGHAT, CDR2 FQNNGV. The CDR3 has 12 residues. V gave up 5 bases and J gave up 10 bases, with 14 bases separating them. The CDR3 protein is CASSPGTAVAFF. CDR3 sequence (DNA): TGTGCCAGCAGCCCGGGGACGGCGGTAGCTTTCTTT.

The V gene is TRBV13, the J gene TRBJ2-1; D unresolved. V gave up 5 bases and J gave up 2 bases, with 10 bases separating them. The V gene's germline CDR1 is PRHDT and CDR2 FYEKMQ (reference sequence). CDR3 length: 14 amino acids. CDR3 in amino acids: CASSPKSTYNEQFF. CDR3 in DNA: TGTGCCAGCAGCCCCAAATCTACCTACAATGAGCAGTTCTTC.

This clonotype came up many times. The V gene is TRBV3-1, the J gene TRBJ2-3, with 11 bases fitting TRBD2. Germline V gives CDR1 LGHDT, CDR2 YNNKEL (reference sequence). The CDR3 runs 16 residues. J gave up 3 bases and V 1 base, and 3 bases lay outside the gene matches. CDR3 protein: CASSQATSGRTDTQYF. CDR3 sequence (DNA): TGTGCCAGCAGCCAAGCTACTAGCGGGAGAACAGATACGCAGTATTTT.

This clonotype was counted at least ten times. This chain links TRBV6-1 with TRBJ1-1; 7 bases are shared with TRBD1. CDR3 size: 15 residues. With 5 bases clipped from V and 7 bases from J, the junction kept 13 bases outside the gene matches. In germline, CDR1 is MNHNS, CDR2 SASEGT. The CDR3 DNA reads as TGTGCCAGCAGTTTAGACAGGGCCGTTGTAAATGAAGCTTTCTTT. Translating gives CASSLDRAVVNEAFF.

This clonotype was counted at least ten times. The V call is TRBV28, the J call TRBJ2-7; no firm D call. CDR1 MDHEN and CDR2 SYDVKM come from the germline V gene. Trimming stripped 2 bases from V and 0 bases from J, with 20 bases between. The CDR3 has 18 amino acids. The DNA for the CDR3 is TGTGCCAGCAGTTTAGACGGATTCTGGGGTTTAAACTCCTACGAGCAGTACTTC. Protein product: CASSLDGFWGLNSYEQYF.

The chain carries TRBV4-3 and TRBJ1-2, with TRBD1 matching over 7 bases. After removal of 1 base from V and 5 bases from J, the junction contained 7 bases not matched to a gene. The CDR3 runs to 15 residues. Germline V gene data show CDR1 as LGHNA and CDR2 as YSLEER. CDR3: CASSQGDRVGYGYTF. The CDR3 bases are TGCGCCAGCAGCCAAGGAGACAGGGTTGGATATGGCTACACCTTC.

This clonotype was observed at least ten times. This chain joins TRBV4-1 and TRBJ2-1, with D unclear. Germline values: CDR1 MGHRA, CDR2 YSYEKL. This CDR3 comprises 15 residues. The V and J ends lost 1 base and 5 bases respectively, with 12 bases between them. CDR3 protein: CASSQGIFGHNEQFF. The CDR3 DNA follows: TGCGCCAGCAGCCAAGGCATCTTCGGCCACAATGAGCAGTTCTTC.

This clonotype was recorded at least ten times. The chain carries TRBV30 and TRBJ1-1; possible D gene TRBD1, 6 bases. Germline values: CDR1 GTSNPN, CDR2 SVGIG (reference sequence). The V end was cut by 1 base, the J end by 0 bases, with 12 bases between. This CDR3 contains 15 residues. The CDR3 DNA reads as TGTGCCTGGAGTGAAACGCGGGACATGAACACTGAAGCTTTCTTT. Residues: CAWSETRDMNTEAFF.

This clonotype has only a few counts. The V and J genes are TRBV4-1 and TRBJ2-7; 9 positions agree with TRBD1. The CDR3 length is 15 residues. Looked up from germline, CDR1 is MGHRA and CDR2 is YSYEKL. V was pared by 6 bases and J by 1 base, with 7 bases of the junction left unmatched. The CDR3 loop reads CASRAWGTGSYEQYF. The CDR3 coding sequence is TGCGCCAGCAGGGCCTGGGGGACAGGGTCCTACGAGCAGTACTTC.

This clonotype was counted ten times or more. The chain links TRBV6-2 or TRBV6-3 to TRBJ2-7; D gene uncertain. V was cut by 2 bases and J by 3 bases, with 5 bases left in between. The CDR3 is 12 residues long. Germline loops: CDR1 MNHEY, CDR2 SVGEGT. The DNA of the CDR3 is TGTGCCAGCAGTTACAGTGTCTACGAGCAGTACTTC. The encoded protein is CASSYSVYEQYF.

This clonotype showed up just a few times. J is TRBJ1-4 and V is TRBV7-9, with D unresolved. CDR1 SEHNR and CDR2 FQNEAQ come from the germline V gene (reference sequence). The V gene lost 0 bases and the J gene lost 7 bases, with 12 bases spanning the gap. There are 15 residues in the CDR3. Here the CDR3 reads CASSLARGRGEKLFF. Written as DNA, the CDR3 is TGTGCCAGCAGCTTAGCGAGAGGCCGGGGTGAAAAACTGTTTTTT.

This chain joins TRBV7-3 and TRBJ2-1; D remains ambiguous. V was pared by 5 bases and J by 5 bases, with 16 bases between. Germline V lookup: CDR1 SGHTA, CDR2 FQGTGA. This CDR3 has 15 amino acids. CDR3 in DNA: TGTGCCAGCAGCCTCCTCGGCGGTGGTAACAATGAGCAGTTCTTC. Its translation is CASSLLGGGNNEQFF.

This clonotype was counted many times. The chain links TRBV28 to TRBJ2-7; D is perhaps TRBD2 (6 bases). Germline loops: CDR1 MDHEN, CDR2 SYDVKM. CDR3 length equals 15 residues. With 2 bases removed from V and 0 bases from J, the gap between germline ends came to 11 bases. The CDR3 reads CASSLEATSSYEQYF. CDR3 bases: TGTGCCAGCAGTTTAGAGGCGACTAGCTCCTACGAGCAGTACTTC.

This clonotype was recorded at least ten times. The rearrangement joins TRBV29-1 to TRBJ2-5, with D tentatively TRBD1 (7 bases). CDR3 length: 13 amino acids. The V end was cut by 3 bases, the J end by 5 bases, with 13 bases between. CDR1 is SQVTM, CDR2 ANQGSEA, per germline. The DNA for the CDR3 is TGCAGCGTTGACAGGGGGGCAGACGAGACCCAGTACTTC. Protein product: CSVDRGADETQYF. Filled out from reference TRBV29-1 and TRBJ2-5, the complete variable domain reads SAVISQKPSRDICQRGTSLTIQCQVDSQVTMMFWYRQQPGQSLTLIATANQGSEATYESGFVIDKFPISRPNLTFSTLTVSNMSPEDSSIYLCSVDRGADETQYFGPGTRLLVL.

This clonotype was detected a few times. The V call is TRBV18, the J call TRBJ2-2; D call uncertain. Trimming removed 1 base from V and 6 bases from J, with 12 bases in between. The germline CDR1 and CDR2 sequences are KGHSH and LQKENI. There are 15 residues in the CDR3. CDR3 sequence: CASSPRPQAAGELFF. The CDR3 DNA reads TGTGCCAGCTCACCACGTCCCCAGGCTGCCGGGGAGCTGTTTTTT.

The chain combines TRBV4-3 with TRBJ2-1; 9 bases match TRBD1. Germline CDR1 reads LGHNA; CDR2 reads YSLEER. The junction had 9 bases not matched to a gene; V was cut back by 1 base and J by 8 bases. CDR3 length: 16 amino acids. In DNA, the CDR3 is TGCGCCAGCAGCCAAGCCGAACTGGACAGGGGTTATGAGCAGTTCTTC. Protein: CASSQAELDRGYEQFF.

This clonotype turned up a few times. The chain carries TRBV20-1 and TRBJ1-4; TRBD1 agrees at 9 bases. CDR1 is DFQATT and CDR2 is SNEGSKA in the germline V gene (reference sequence). The CDR3 runs 16 residues. The ends lost 5 bases at V and 11 bases at J; junction bases unmatched: 18. The CDR3 sequence is CSAPLPGQGGIGKLFF. The CDR3 DNA reads as TGCAGTGCTCCTCTCCCGGGACAGGGAGGGATAGGTAAACTGTTTTTT.

This clonotype was found many times. The chain uses TRBV20-1 and TRBJ2-2, with 12 bases aligning to TRBD1. The CDR3 contains 16 residues. Trimming cost V 5 bases and J 5 bases; bases outside gene matches: 9. CDR1 DFQATT and CDR2 SNEGSKA come from the germline V gene (reference sequence). Here the CDR3 DNA reads TGCAGTGCTCCTGCAGGGACAGGGGGCCTGACCGGGGAGCTGTTTTTT. This sequence encodes CSAPAGTGGLTGELFF.